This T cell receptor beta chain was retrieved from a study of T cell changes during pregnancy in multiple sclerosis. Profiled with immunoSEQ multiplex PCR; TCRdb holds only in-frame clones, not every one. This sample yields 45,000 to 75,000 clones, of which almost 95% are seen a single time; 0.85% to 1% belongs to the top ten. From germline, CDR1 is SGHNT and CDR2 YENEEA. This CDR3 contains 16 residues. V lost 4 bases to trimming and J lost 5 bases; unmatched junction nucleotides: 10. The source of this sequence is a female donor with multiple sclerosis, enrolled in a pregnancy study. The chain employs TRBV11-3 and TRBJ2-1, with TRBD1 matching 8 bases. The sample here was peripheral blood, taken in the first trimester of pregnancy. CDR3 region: CASSYRTGRYNNEQFF. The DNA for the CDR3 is TGTGCCAGCAGCTATAGGACAGGGAGGTATAACAATGAGCAGTTCTTC. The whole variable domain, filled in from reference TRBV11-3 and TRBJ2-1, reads EAGVVQSPRYKIIEKKQPVAFWCNPISGHNTLYWYLQNLGQGPELLIRYENEEAVDDSQLPKDRFSAERLKGVDSTLKIQPAELGDSAVYLCASSYRTGRYNNEQFFGPGTRLTVL.